Listed here are 32 T cell receptor beta chains from one sample, sequenced in a study of cytomegalovirus exposure and HLA in healthy donors. Primers included in the PCR were 60 Vbeta and 13 Jbeta primers. TCRdb's copy holds only in-frame clones and misses some; the assay was immunoSEQ multiplex PCR. The sample contains under 120,000 clones, roughly 71% of which appear only once. The source material was PBMCs. The receptors stem from a middle-aged man in good health and CMV-seropositive.

The V and J genes are TRBV29-1 and TRBJ2-3; weak D call: TRBD1 (5 bases). Germline CDR1 reads SQVTM; CDR2 reads ANQGSEA. V gave up 0 bases and J gave up 8 bases, with 18 bases separating them. The CDR3 totals 15 residues. CDR3 in amino acids: CSVEDPLAGHGTQYF. CDR3 coding DNA: TGCAGCGTTGAAGATCCTTTGGCAGGACACGGTACGCAGTATTTT.

The rearrangement uses TRBV11-2 and TRBJ1-4; D call uncertain. In germline, CDR1 is SGHAT, CDR2 FQNNGV. Trimming shortened V by 4 bases and J by 5 bases, and 17 bases separated the two germline ends. The CDR3 is made up of 16 amino acids. The DNA of the CDR3 is TGTGCCAGCAGCTCAGTGGAACGGGGATTAAATGAAAAACTGTTTTTT. Translating gives CASSSVERGLNEKLFF.

The chain links TRBV5-1 to TRBJ2-5; TRBD2 matches at 9 bases. This CDR3 contains 14 residues. Per the germline V gene, CDR1 is SGHRS and CDR2 is YFSETQ. J was trimmed by 3 bases and V by 5 bases; bases with no gene match: 5. Written as DNA, the CDR3 is TGCGCCAGCAGGGGGGGACTAGCAGAAGAGACCCAGTACTTC. Translated, it gives CASRGGLAEETQYF.

The genes are TRBV29-1 and TRBJ2-4; a weak D match, TRBD1 (6 bases). The CDR3 spans 15 residues. Germline V lookup: CDR1 SQVTM, CDR2 ANQGSEA. V was pared by 6 bases and J by 3 bases, with 18 bases between. Written as DNA, the CDR3 is TGCAGCGTGAGCCGTCGGGACACCGACAAAAACATTCAGTACTTC. Its protein is CSVSRRDTDKNIQYF. The entire variable domain, with the rest obtained from reference TRBV29-1 and TRBJ2-4, is as follows: SAVISQKPSRDICQRGTSLTIQCQVDSQVTMMFWYRQQPGQSLTLIATANQGSEATYESGFVIDKFPISRPNLTFSTLTVSNMSPEDSSIYLCSVSRRDTDKNIQYFGAGTRLSVL.

The chain carries TRBV6-5 and TRBJ2-2, with D unresolved. CDR3 length: 12 amino acids. Germline CDR1 and CDR2: MNHEY and SVGAGI. Trimming pared 10 bases from V and 4 bases from J, leaving 10 bases between. The CDR3 loop reads CATSRSTGELFF. The CDR3 DNA sequence: TGTGCCACCTCGCGAAGCACCGGGGAGCTGTTTTTT.

This chain uses TRBV2 with TRBJ2-7; 7 nucleotides agree with TRBD2. Germline-derived CDR1 and CDR2 are SNHLY and FYNNEI. The V and J ends lost 7 bases and 4 bases, in that order; junction bases with no gene match: 7. The CDR3 sequence is 13 residues long. The CDR3 coding sequence is TGTGCCAGCAAGTCGGGAGGTTTGTACGAGCAGTACTTC. Its protein is CASKSGGLYEQYF. The whole variable domain, remainder taken from reference TRBV2 and TRBJ2-7, is EPEVTQTPSHQVTQMGQEVILRCVPISNHLYFYWYRQILGQKVEFLVSFYNNEISEKSEIFDDQFSVERPDGSNFTLKIRSTKLEDSAMYFCASKSGGLYEQYFGPGTRLTVT.

The chain joins TRBV7-8 to TRBJ2-1; D gene uncertain. Germline V gene data show CDR1 as SGHVS and CDR2 as FQNEAQ. With 5 bases removed from V and 5 bases from J, the gap between germline ends came to 10 bases. The CDR3 length is 13 residues. The CDR3 DNA is TGTGCCAGCAGCCCCCGTTTTAACAATGAGCAGTTCTTC. Translating it yields CASSPRFNNEQFF.

This clone was picked up a small number of times. The chain combines TRBV7-3 with TRBJ2-1; TRBD2 aligns across 11 bases. Looked up from germline, CDR1 is SGHTA and CDR2 is FQGTGA. The J segment lost 0 bases and the V segment lost 4 bases, leaving 17 bases of the junction unmatched. The CDR3 covers 21 residues. CDR3 DNA sequence: TGTGCCAGCAGCTCCCCGACCGGGACTAGCGGATATCTGAGCTCCTACAATGAGCAGTTCTTC. Encoded protein: CASSSPTGTSGYLSSYNEQFF.

Here the CDR3 DNA reads TGCAGCGTTGAAGCGACTTCAGAAAATGAGCAGTTCTTC. Its protein is CSVEATSENEQFF. The chain combines TRBV29-1 with TRBJ2-1, with D uncertain. Germline lookup yields CDR1 SQVTM and CDR2 ANQGSEA. The CDR3 extends over 13 amino acids. V was shortened by 1 base and J by 7 bases, with 11 bases between the two germline ends.

The chain carries TRBV5-1 and TRBJ1-5, with 9 bases aligning to TRBD1. Germline-derived CDR1 and CDR2 are SGHRS and YFSETQ. CDR3 length: 15 amino acids. Trimming took 0 bases from V and 2 from J; bases not matched to a gene: 0. The CDR3 coding sequence is TGCGCCAGCAGCTTGGGGACAGGGGGCAATCAGCCCCAGCATTTT. This codes for CASSLGTGGNQPQHF.

This clone has only a few counts. The chain combines TRBV6-6 with TRBJ1-1; 9 bases align to TRBD1. The CDR3 covers 16 residues. The germline CDR1 and CDR2 sequences are MNHNY and SVGAGI (reference sequence). V shed 5 bases, J shed 1 base, and the junction held 8 bases outside the gene matches. The CDR3 reads CASSPGTGFANTEAFF. The CDR3 region has the DNA TGTGCCAGCAGTCCCGGGACAGGGTTTGCGAACACTGAAGCTTTCTTT.

The chain combines TRBV19 with TRBJ2-1; 13 bases match TRBD2. The CDR3 consists of 14 residues. Per the germline V gene, CDR1 is LNHDA and CDR2 is SQIVND (reference sequence). V was pared by 8 bases and J by 7 bases, with 5 bases of the junction left unmatched. CDR3 amino acids: CASGTSGVRNEQFF. In DNA, the CDR3 is TGTGCCAGTGGGACTAGCGGGGTCAGAAATGAGCAGTTCTTC. Full variable domain (rest looked up from reference TRBV19 and TRBJ2-1): DGGITQSPKYLFRKEGQNVTLSCEQNLNHDAMYWYRQDPGQGLRLIYYSQIVNDFQKGDIAEGYSVSREKKESFPLTVTSAQKNPTAFYLCASGTSGVRNEQFFGPGTRLTVL.

This sequence joins TRBV6-5 and TRBJ2-1; 12 bases are shared with TRBD1. The length of the CDR3 is 14 residues. After removal of 5 bases from V and 8 bases from J, the junction contained 4 bases not matched to a gene. Germline-derived CDR1 and CDR2 are MNHEY and SVGAGI. Here the CDR3 DNA reads TGTGCCAGCAGTGGGGACAGGGGGCTGTATGAGCAGTTCTTC. This gives the protein CASSGDRGLYEQFF.

This sequence joins TRBV5-1 and TRBJ2-5, with 13 nucleotides matching TRBD2. This CDR3 is built from 17 residues. Germline V gene lookup returns CDR1 SGHRS and CDR2 YFSETQ. Unmatched junction bases numbered 8, after V lost 4 bases and J lost 2 bases. The CDR3 DNA reads TGCGCCAGCAGCGTGGGACTAGCGGGAATCTTACAAGAGACCCAGTACTTC. Protein product: CASSVGLAGILQETQYF.

CDR3 DNA: TGTGCCAGCAGCCCAGGCGGGGCTCTCTCCTACGAGCAGTACTTC. This translates into CASSPGGALSYEQYF. The gene calls are TRBV11-1 and TRBJ2-7; D perhaps matches TRBD2 (6 bases). The V gene's germline CDR1 is SGHAT and CDR2 FQDESV (reference sequence). V was clipped by 5 bases and J by 0 bases, with 14 bases between them. The CDR3 loop spans 15 amino acids.

The gene calls are TRBV21-1 and TRBJ2-3; no check of the table's D call, TRBD2, against the DNA was made. TRBV21-1 is termed a pseudogene. The CDR3 is 16 residues long. The CDR3 DNA reads as TGTGCCAGCACCGAACTACTAGGGATTAGCACAGATACGCAGTATTTT. It specifies CASTELLGISTDTQYF.

The chain has TRBV27 and TRBJ2-2, with TRBD2 identical over 9 bases. Germline V gene lookup returns CDR1 MNHEY and CDR2 SMNVEV (reference sequence). The CDR3 runs 17 residues. The V gene end was trimmed by 6 bases and the J gene end by 2 bases; junction bases not matched to a gene: 10. This chain's CDR3 is CASSYTLAGSNTGELFF. CDR3 in DNA: TGTGCCAGCAGCTACACTCTAGCGGGATCTAACACCGGGGAGCTGTTTTTT.

Only a few counts were recorded for this clone. The chain couples TRBV29-1 to TRBJ1-2, with 8 bases fitting TRBD1. This CDR3 is 14 amino acids long. Germline V gene lookup returns CDR1 SQVTM and CDR2 ANQGSEA. Trimming at V came to 1 base and at J to 3 bases, leaving 4 bases not matched to a gene. DNA for the CDR3: TGCAGCGTTGAAGTCCAGGGGGCAGACTATGGCTACACCTTC. Translated, it gives CSVEVQGADYGYTF.

This clone was seen a handful of times. The CDR3 nucleotides are TGTGCCAGCAGTTTGTCCGGGGAGGGCCAAGAGACCCAGTACTTC. As protein: CASSLSGEGQETQYF. The chain recombines TRBV28 with TRBJ2-5, with TRBD2 identical over 7 bases. Germline V CDR1 and CDR2: MDHEN, SYDVKM. The CDR3 contains 15 residues. Trimming cost V 3 bases and J 1 base; bases outside gene matches: 5.

The chain combines TRBV25-1 with TRBJ2-1, with TRBD2 matching over 13 bases. Trimming removed 4 bases from V and 6 bases from J; junction bases left unmatched: 9. The CDR3 spans 17 residues. Germline loops: CDR1 MGHDK, CDR2 SYGVNS. In nucleotides, the CDR3 is TGTGCCAGCAGTGGCTGGACTAGCGGGAGAACGGGCAATGAGCAGTTCTTC. It encodes CASSGWTSGRTGNEQFF.

This chain uses TRBV5-5 with TRBJ2-3; no reliable D call. The CDR3 is 15 amino acids. Germline V lookup: CDR1 SGHKS, CDR2 YYEKEE (reference sequence). V lost 1 base and J 0 bases, leaving 9 bases between the germline ends. The CDR3 loop reads CASSLTAPSTDTQYF. The CDR3 coding sequence is TGTGCCAGCAGCTTGACAGCCCCTAGCACAGATACGCAGTATTTT.

The rearrangement uses TRBV11-3 and TRBJ2-1; 9 nucleotides match TRBD2. The CDR3 has 15 amino acids. Germline CDR1 SGHNT, CDR2 YENEEA. V shed 5 bases, J shed 3 bases, and the junction held 5 bases outside the gene matches. CDR3 coding DNA: TGTGCCAGCAGCCCACGGACTAGCGACTACAATGAGCAGTTCTTC. Its translation is CASSPRTSDYNEQFF. Together with reference TRBV11-3 and TRBJ2-1, the CDR3 gives the full variable domain: EAGVVQSPRYKIIEKKQPVAFWCNPISGHNTLYWYLQNLGQGPELLIRYENEEAVDDSQLPKDRFSAERLKGVDSTLKIQPAELGDSAVYLCASSPRTSDYNEQFFGPGTRLTVL.

V and J are TRBV28 and TRBJ1-5; tentatively, D is TRBD1 (5 bases). The CDR3 has 14 amino acids. V lost 3 bases, J lost 4 bases, and 10 bases lay in between. CDR1 MDHEN and CDR2 SYDVKM come from the germline V gene. The CDR3, as DNA: TGTGCCAGCAGTTTGGGGCAGGGTAATCAGCCCCAGCATTTT. Protein sequence: CASSLGQGNQPQHF.

This clone was detected only a few times. The chain carries TRBV10-3 and TRBJ2-2, with 9 positions matching TRBD1. Germline loops: CDR1 ENHRY, CDR2 SYGVKD. The CDR3 consists of 16 residues. Trimming took 10 bases from V and 5 from J; bases not matched to a gene: 14. The CDR3 region is CATLSGTGSVTGELFF. The CDR3 DNA sequence: TGTGCCACCTTATCCGGGACAGGGAGTGTGACCGGGGAGCTGTTTTTT.

This clone was detected only a few times. This chain joins TRBV4-2 and TRBJ1-1; D may be TRBD1 (5 bases). Germline V gene sequence: CDR1 LGHNA, CDR2 YNFKEQ. V was trimmed by 1 base and J by 0 bases, leaving 9 bases between them. The length of the CDR3 is 15 residues. For the CDR3, the DNA is TGTGCCAGCAGCCAAGGGGGCCTCATGAACACTGAAGCTTTCTTT. This sequence encodes CASSQGGLMNTEAFF.

The chain links TRBV6-1 to TRBJ2-4; 7 bases align to TRBD1. V lost 7 bases and J lost 1; bases outside the gene matches: 7. CDR3 length: 15 residues. The germline gives CDR1 MNHNS, CDR2 SASEGT. The CDR3 loop is CASTPTGAAKNIQYF. CDR3 DNA sequence: TGTGCCAGCACCCCAACAGGGGCGGCCAAAAACATTCAGTACTTC.

The chain employs TRBV5-1 and TRBJ1-1, with D possibly TRBD1 on 6 matching bases. This CDR3 comprises 13 residues. Per germline, CDR1 SGHRS and CDR2 YFSETQ. Trimming stripped 7 bases from V and 3 bases from J, with 13 bases between. The CDR3 spells CASRRDTHTEAFF. DNA of the CDR3: TGCGCCAGCCGCCGGGACACCCACACTGAAGCTTTCTTT.

V and J are TRBV19 and TRBJ1-5; D is perhaps TRBD1 (5 bases). Germline V gives CDR1 LNHDA, CDR2 SQIVND (reference sequence). Trimming pared 0 bases from V and 0 bases from J, leaving 15 bases between. The length of the CDR3 is 18 residues. The CDR3: CASSIEGREAYSNQPQHF. The CDR3 coding sequence is TGTGCCAGTAGTATAGAAGGCAGGGAAGCATATAGCAATCAGCCCCAGCATTTT.

This clone appeared a single time. The rearrangement links TRBV7-2 to TRBJ2-3; 10 bases align to TRBD2. V lost 0 bases to trimming and J lost 0 bases; unmatched junction nucleotides: 9. There are 19 residues in the CDR3. Germline V lookup: CDR1 SGHTA, CDR2 FQGNSA. The CDR3 spells CASSLAASSGGYSTDTQYF. In DNA form, the CDR3 reads TGTGCCAGCAGCTTAGCGGCGTCTAGCGGGGGCTATAGCACAGATACGCAGTATTTT. Using reference TRBV7-2 and TRBJ2-3 for the parts outside the CDR3, the full variable domain is GAGVSQSPSNKVTEKGKDVELRCDPISGHTALYWYRQSLGQGLEFLIYFQGNSAPDKSGLPSDRFSAERTGGSVSTLTIQRTQQEDSAVYLCASSLAASSGGYSTDTQYFGPGTRLTVL.

Comment on this clone: The junction departs from germline at one end; a sequencing error may be responsible. V gene TRBV27 combines with J gene TRBJ2-7; 9 bases agree with TRBD1. The CDR3 length is 17 residues. The V gene's germline CDR1 is MNHEY and CDR2 SMNVEV (reference sequence). Here the CDR3 reads CASSPLSFTGGSDEQYF. As DNA, the CDR3 is TGTGCCAGCAGTCCACTTTCTTTTACAGGGGGCTCCGACGAGCAGTACTTC.

This clone was seen a few times. V and J are TRBV7-2 and TRBJ2-3; 7 nucleotides align to TRBD1. The CDR3 has 16 residues. Germline V gives CDR1 SGHTA, CDR2 FQGNSA. Trimming took 4 bases from V and 4 from J; bases not matched to a gene: 11. CDR3 protein: CASSSSTGIVADTQYF. CDR3 nucleotide sequence: TGTGCCAGCAGCTCTTCGACAGGGATAGTGGCAGATACGCAGTATTTT.

The chain joins TRBV19 to TRBJ1-3; 10 bases are a match to TRBD1. V lost 5 bases and J lost 0; bases outside the gene matches: 7. The CDR3 totals 17 residues. The V gene's germline CDR1 is LNHDA and CDR2 SQIVND (reference sequence). CDR3 loop: CASSAGTGALSGNTIYF. The CDR3 coding sequence is TGTGCCAGTAGTGCCGGGACAGGGGCACTCTCTGGAAACACCATATATTTT.